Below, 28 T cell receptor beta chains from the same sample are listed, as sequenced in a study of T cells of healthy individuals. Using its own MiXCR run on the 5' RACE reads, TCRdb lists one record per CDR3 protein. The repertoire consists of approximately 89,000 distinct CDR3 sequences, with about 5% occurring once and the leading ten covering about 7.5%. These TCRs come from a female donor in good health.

CDR3 protein: CASSLRTTGGGYTF. CDR3 nucleotide sequence: TGTGCCAGCAGCTTAAGGACGACAGGAGGTGGCTACACCTTC. This rearrangement joins TRBV7-3 to TRBJ1-2; a possible D gene is TRBD1 (6 bases). Germline V gives CDR1 SGHTA, CDR2 FQGTGA. V was cut by 1 base and J by 7 bases, with 13 bases left in between. This CDR3 region has 14 residues.

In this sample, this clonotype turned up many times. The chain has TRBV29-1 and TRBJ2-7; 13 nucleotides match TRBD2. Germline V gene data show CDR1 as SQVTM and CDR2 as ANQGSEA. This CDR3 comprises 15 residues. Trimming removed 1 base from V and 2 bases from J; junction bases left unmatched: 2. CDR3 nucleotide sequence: TGCAGCGTTGAAGGGACTAGCGGGGGAGCCTACGAGCAGTACTTC. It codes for CSVEGTSGGAYEQYF.

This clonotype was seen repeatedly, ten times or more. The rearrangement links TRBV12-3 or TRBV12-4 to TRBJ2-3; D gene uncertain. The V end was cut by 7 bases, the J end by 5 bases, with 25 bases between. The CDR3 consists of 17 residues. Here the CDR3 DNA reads TGTGCCAGCACCCCTAGGTTCGGGCCGCCGAAGGGAGATACGCAGTATTTT. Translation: CASTPRFGPPKGDTQYF.

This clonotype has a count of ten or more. CDR3 sequence reads: CASSYSRSGSTSGANVLTF. CDR3 nucleotide sequence: TGTGCCAGCAGTTACAGTAGGTCAGGAAGCACCTCTGGGGCCAACGTCCTGACTTTC. The chain is built from TRBV6-5 and TRBJ2-6; no definite D call. This CDR3 comprises 19 residues. V lost 2 bases and J lost 0, with 17 bases in between. Germline V gives CDR1 MNHEY, CDR2 SVGAGI.

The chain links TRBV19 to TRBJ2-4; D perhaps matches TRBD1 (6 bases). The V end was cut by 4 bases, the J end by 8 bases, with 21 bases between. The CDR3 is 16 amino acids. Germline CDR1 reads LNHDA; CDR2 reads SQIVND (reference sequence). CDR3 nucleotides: TGTGCCAGTAGTACTGAGAGGGGGTTGACGGTAGACATTCAGTACTTC. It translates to CASSTERGLTVDIQYF.

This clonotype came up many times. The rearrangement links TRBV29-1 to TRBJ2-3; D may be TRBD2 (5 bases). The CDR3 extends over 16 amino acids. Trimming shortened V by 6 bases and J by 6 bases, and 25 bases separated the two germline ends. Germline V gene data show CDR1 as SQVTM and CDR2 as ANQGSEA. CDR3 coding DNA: TGCAGCGTAGTCCGTCCCGGCGGGCCCCTGAAGGATACGCAGTATTTT. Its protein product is CSVVRPGGPLKDTQYF.

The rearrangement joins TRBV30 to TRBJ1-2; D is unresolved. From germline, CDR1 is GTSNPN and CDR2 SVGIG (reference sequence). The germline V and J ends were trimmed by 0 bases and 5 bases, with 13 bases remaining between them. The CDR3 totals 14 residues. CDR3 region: CAWSVPGMEYGYTF. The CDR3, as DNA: TGTGCCTGGAGTGTACCCGGGATGGAGTATGGCTACACCTTC.

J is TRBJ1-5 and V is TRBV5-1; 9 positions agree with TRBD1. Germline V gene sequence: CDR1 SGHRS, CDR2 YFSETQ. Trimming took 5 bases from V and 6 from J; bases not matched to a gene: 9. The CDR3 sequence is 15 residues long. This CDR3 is CASRSGTGYSQPQHF. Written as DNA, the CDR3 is TGCGCCAGCAGGTCCGGGACAGGGTATTCTCAGCCCCAGCATTTT.

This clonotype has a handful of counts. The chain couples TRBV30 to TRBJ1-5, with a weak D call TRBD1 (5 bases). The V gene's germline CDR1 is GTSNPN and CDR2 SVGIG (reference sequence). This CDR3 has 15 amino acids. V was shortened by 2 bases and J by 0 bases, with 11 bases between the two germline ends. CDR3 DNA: TGTGCCTGGAGTCCGACAGACCATAGCAATCAGCCCCAGCATTTT. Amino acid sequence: CAWSPTDHSNQPQHF. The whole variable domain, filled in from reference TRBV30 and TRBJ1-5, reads SQTIHQWPATLVQPVGSPLSLECTVEGTSNPNLYWYRQAAGRGLQLLFYSVGIGQISSEVPQNLSASRPQDRQFILSSKKLLLSDSGFYLCAWSPTDHSNQPQHFGDGTRLSIL.

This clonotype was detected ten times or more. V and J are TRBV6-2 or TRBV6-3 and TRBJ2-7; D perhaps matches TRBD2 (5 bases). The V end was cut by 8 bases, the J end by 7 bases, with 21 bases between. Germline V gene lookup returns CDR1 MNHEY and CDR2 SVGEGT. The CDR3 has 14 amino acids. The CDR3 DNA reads TGTGCCAGCGATCAGAATCACCCCCCGGGGGAGCAGTACTTC. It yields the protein CASDQNHPPGEQYF.

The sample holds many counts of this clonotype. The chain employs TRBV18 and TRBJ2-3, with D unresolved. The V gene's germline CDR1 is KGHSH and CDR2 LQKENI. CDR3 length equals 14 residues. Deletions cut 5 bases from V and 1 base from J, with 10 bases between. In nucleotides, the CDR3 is TGTGCCAGCTCAGTGTTATCTGGCACAGATACGCAGTATTTT. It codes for CASSVLSGTDTQYF.

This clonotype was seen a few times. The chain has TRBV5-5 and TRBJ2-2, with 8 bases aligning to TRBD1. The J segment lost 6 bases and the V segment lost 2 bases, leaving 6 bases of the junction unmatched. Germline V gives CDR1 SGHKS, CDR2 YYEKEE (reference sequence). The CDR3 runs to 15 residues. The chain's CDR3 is CASSLAGTGAGELFF. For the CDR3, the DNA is TGTGCCAGCAGCTTAGCCGGGACAGGAGCCGGGGAGCTGTTTTTT.

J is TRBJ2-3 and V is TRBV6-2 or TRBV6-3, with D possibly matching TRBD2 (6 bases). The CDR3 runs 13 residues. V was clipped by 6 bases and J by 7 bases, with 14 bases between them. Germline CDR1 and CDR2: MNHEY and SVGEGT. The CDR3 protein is CASSPEGFYTQYF. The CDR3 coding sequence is TGTGCCAGCAGCCCGGAGGGATTTTATACGCAGTATTTT.

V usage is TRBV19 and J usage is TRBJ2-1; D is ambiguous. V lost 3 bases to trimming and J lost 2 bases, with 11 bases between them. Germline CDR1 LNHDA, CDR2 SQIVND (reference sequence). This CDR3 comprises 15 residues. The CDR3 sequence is CASSISAIPYNEQFF. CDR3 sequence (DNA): TGTGCCAGTAGTATCTCAGCCATCCCCTACAATGAGCAGTTCTTC.

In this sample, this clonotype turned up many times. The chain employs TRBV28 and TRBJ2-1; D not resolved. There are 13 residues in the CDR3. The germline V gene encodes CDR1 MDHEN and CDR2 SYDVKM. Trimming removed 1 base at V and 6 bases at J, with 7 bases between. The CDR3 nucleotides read TGTGCCAGCAGTTTATTAACTCCCAATGAGCAGTTCTTC. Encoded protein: CASSLLTPNEQFF. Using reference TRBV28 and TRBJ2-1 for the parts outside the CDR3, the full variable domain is DVKVTQSSRYLVKRTGEKVFLECVQDMDHENMFWYRQDPGLGLRLIYFSYDVKMKEKGDIPEGYSVSREKKERFSLILESASTNQTSMYLCASSLLTPNEQFFGPGTRLTVL.

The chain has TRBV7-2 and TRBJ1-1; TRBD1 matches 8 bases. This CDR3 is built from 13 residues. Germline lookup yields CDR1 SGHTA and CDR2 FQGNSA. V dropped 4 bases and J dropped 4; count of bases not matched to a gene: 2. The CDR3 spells CASSSGQGTEAFF. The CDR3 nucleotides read TGTGCCAGCAGCTCCGGACAGGGCACTGAAGCTTTCTTT.

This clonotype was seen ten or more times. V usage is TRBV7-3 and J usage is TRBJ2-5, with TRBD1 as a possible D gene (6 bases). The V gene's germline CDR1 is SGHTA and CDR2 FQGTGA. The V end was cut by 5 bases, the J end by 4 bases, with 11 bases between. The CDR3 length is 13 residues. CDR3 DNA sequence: TGTGCCAGCAGCCCCCAGACAGGAGAGACCCAGTACTTC. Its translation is CASSPQTGETQYF.

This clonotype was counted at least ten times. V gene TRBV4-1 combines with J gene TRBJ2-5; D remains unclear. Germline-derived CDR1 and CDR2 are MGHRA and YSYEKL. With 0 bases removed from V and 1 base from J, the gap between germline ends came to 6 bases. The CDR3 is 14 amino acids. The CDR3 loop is CASSQDLTQETQYF. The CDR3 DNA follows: TGCGCCAGCAGCCAAGATTTGACCCAAGAGACCCAGTACTTC.

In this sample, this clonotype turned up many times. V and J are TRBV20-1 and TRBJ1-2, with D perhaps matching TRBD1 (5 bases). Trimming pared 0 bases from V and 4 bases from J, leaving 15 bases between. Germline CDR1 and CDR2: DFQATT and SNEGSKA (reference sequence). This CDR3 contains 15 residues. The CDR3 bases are TGCAGTGCTAGAGATCCCGTCGGGGGATTCTATGGCTACACCTTC. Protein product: CSARDPVGGFYGYTF.

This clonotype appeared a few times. The CDR3 loop is CASSLTRASGSPYNEQFF. DNA of the CDR3: TGTGCCAGCAGCTTAACTCGGGCCAGCGGGAGCCCTTACAATGAGCAGTTCTTC. The chain couples TRBV7-3 to TRBJ2-1, with 8 bases aligning to TRBD2. The germline CDR1 and CDR2 sequences are SGHTA and FQGTGA. J gave up 4 bases and V 0 bases, and 11 bases lay outside the gene matches. This CDR3 region has 18 residues.

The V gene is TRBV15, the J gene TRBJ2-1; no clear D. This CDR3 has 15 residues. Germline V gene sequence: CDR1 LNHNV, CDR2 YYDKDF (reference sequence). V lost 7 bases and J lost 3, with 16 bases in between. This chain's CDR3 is CATNSPSADYNEQFF. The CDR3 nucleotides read TGTGCCACCAATTCTCCCAGCGCGGACTACAATGAGCAGTTCTTC. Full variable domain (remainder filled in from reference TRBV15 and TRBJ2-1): DAMVIQNPRYQVTQFGKPVTLSCSQTLNHNVMYWYQQKSSQAPKLLFHYYDKDFNNEADTPDNFQSRRPNTSFCFLDIRSPGLGDTAMYLCATNSPSADYNEQFFGPGTRLTVL.

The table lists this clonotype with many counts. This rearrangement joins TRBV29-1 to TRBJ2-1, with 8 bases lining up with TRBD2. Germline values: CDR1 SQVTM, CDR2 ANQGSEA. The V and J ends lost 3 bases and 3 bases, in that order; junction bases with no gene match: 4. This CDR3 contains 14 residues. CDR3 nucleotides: TGCAGCGTTGATGAGCGGGAGAGCTACAATGAGCAGTTCTTC. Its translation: CSVDERESYNEQFF.

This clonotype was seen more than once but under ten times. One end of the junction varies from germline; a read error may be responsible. This chain's CDR3 is CASSYARQGSNSSLHF. In nucleotides, the CDR3 is TGTGCCAGCAGTTATGCCAGACAGGGGAGCAATTCATCCCTCCACTTT. The rearrangement links TRBV6-5 to TRBJ1-6; 8 nucleotides agree with TRBD1. The CDR3 has 16 residues. Germline assignment: CDR1 MNHEY and CDR2 SVGAGI.

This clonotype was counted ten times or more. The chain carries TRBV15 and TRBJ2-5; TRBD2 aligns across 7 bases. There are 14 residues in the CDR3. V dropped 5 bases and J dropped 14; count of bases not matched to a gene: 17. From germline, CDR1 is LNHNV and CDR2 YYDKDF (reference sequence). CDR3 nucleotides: TGTGCCACCAGCGAAGCGGGAAATCTAAAGGCGAATTACTTC. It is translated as CATSEAGNLKANYF.

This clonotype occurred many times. The CDR3 DNA reads as TGTGCCAGCAGCTTCAGTAGCCAATCCCGGGGGGGGCCGAACACTGAAGCTTTCTTT. Translating gives CASSFSSQSRGGPNTEAFF. The V and J genes are TRBV9 and TRBJ1-1; a weak D match, TRBD1 (6 bases). The CDR3 spans 19 residues. V dropped 4 bases and J dropped 1 base, with 26 bases sitting between them. In germline, CDR1 is SGDLS, CDR2 YYNGEE.

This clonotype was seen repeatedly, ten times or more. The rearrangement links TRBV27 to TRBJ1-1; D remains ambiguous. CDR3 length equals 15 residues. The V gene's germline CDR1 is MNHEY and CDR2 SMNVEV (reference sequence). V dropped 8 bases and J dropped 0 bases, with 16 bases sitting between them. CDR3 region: CASARKAAMNTEAFF. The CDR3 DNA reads TGTGCCAGCGCCCGTAAGGCCGCAATGAACACTGAAGCTTTCTTT.

The CDR3 sequence: CASSLDGTGAETQYF. CDR3 DNA: TGTGCCAGCAGCTTAGATGGGACAGGGGCAGAGACCCAGTACTTC. The chain employs TRBV11-3 and TRBJ2-5, with 10 bases aligning to TRBD1. This CDR3 region has 15 residues. The germline gives CDR1 SGHNT, CDR2 YENEEA. Trimming removed 0 bases from V and 4 bases from J; junction bases left unmatched: 2.

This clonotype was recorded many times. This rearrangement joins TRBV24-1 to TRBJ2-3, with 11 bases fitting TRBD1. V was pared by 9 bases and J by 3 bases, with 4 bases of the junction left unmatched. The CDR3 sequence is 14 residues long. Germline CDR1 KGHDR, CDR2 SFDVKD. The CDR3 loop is CATRGQGATDTQYF. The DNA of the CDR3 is TGTGCCACCCGTGGACAGGGGGCGACAGATACGCAGTATTTT.